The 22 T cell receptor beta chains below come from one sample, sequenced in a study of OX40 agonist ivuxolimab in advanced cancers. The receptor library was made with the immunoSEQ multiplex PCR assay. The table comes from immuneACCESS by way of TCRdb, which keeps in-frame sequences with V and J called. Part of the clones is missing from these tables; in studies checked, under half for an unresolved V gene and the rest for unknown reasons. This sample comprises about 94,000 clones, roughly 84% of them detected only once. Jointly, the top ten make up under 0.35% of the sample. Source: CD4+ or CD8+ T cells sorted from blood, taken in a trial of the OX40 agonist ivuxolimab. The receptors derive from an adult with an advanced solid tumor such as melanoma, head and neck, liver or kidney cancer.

CDR3 sequence (DNA): TGCGCCAGCAGCTTGGATCGTGCAGGGCAAGGTGGCGAGCAGTACTTC. It yields the protein CASSLDRAGQGGEQYF. The chain couples TRBV5-1 to TRBJ2-7; a possible D gene is TRBD1 (5 bases). Deletions cut 0 bases from V and 6 bases from J, with 19 bases between. The CDR3 is made up of 16 amino acids. The germline CDR1 and CDR2 sequences are SGHRS and YFSETQ.

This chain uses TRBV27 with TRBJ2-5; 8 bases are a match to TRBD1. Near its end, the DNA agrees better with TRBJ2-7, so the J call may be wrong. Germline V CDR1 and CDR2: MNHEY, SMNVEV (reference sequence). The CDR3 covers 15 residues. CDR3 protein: CASSLDRVNSYEQYF. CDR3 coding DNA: TGTGCCAGCAGTTTGGACAGGGTAAACTCCTACGAGCAGTACTTC.

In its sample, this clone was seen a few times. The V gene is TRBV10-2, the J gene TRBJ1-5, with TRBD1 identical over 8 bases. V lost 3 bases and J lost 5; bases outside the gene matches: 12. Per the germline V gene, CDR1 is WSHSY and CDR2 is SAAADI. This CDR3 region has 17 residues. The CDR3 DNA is TGCGCCAGCAGTGAAAACAGGGGGGAGCGTGTTGATCAGCCCCAGCATTTT. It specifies CASSENRGERVDQPQHF.

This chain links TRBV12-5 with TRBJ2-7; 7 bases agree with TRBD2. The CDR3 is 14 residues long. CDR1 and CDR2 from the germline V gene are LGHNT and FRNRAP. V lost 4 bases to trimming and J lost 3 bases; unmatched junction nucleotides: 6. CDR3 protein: CASGSGGLGYEQYF. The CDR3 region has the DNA TGTGCTAGTGGTTCGGGAGGACTCGGCTACGAGCAGTACTTC.

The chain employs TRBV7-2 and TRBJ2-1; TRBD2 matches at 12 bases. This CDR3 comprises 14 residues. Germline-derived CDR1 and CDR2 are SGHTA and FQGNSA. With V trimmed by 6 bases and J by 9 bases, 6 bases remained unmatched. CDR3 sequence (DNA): TGTGCCAGCAGACCTAGCGGGGGGGCCACTGAGCAGTTCTTC. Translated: CASRPSGGATEQFF.

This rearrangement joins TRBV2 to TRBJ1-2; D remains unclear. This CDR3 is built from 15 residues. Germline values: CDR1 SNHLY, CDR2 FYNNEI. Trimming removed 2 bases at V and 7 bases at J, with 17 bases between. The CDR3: CASSELGRMGAGYTF. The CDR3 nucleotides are TGTGCCAGCAGTGAATTAGGAAGAATGGGAGCTGGCTACACCTTC.

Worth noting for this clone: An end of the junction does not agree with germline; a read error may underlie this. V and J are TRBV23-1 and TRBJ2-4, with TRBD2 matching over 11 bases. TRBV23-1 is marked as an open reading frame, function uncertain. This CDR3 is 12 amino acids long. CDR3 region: CASSGLAGAPLF. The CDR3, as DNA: TGCGCCAGCAGTGGACTAGCGGGCGCCCCTCTATTC.

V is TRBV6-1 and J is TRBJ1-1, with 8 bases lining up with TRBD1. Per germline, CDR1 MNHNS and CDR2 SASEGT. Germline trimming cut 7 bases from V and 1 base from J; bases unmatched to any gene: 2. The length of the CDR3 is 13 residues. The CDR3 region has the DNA TGTGCCAGCAATCAGGGGGCGAACACTGAAGCTTTCTTT. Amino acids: CASNQGANTEAFF.

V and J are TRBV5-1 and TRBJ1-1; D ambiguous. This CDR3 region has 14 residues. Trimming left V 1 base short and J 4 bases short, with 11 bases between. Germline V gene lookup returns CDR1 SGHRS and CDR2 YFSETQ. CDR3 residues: CASSLTGRITEAFF. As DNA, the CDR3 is TGCGCCAGCAGCTTGACGGGGAGGATCACTGAAGCTTTCTTT.

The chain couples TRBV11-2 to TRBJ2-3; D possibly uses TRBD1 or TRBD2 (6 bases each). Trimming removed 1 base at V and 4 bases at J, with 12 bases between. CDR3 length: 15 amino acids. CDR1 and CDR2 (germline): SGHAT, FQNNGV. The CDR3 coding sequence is TGTGCCAGCAGCTTAGTAGGGGGGCCACCAGATACGCAGTATTTT. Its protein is CASSLVGGPPDTQYF.

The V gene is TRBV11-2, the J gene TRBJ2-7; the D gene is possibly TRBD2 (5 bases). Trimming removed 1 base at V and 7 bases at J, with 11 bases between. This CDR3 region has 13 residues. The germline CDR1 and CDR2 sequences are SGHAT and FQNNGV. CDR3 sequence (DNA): TGTGCCAGCAGCTTAGTACTACGGGGTGAGCAGTACTTC. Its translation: CASSLVLRGEQYF.

This chain's CDR3 is CASSLPGRAQPQHF. The CDR3 DNA reads TGTGCCAGCAGCTTACCGGGGCGGGCTCAGCCCCAGCATTTT. V gene TRBV7-8 combines with J gene TRBJ1-5; D perhaps matches TRBD1 (5 bases). Trimming took off 2 bases at V and 6 bases at J, with 11 bases between the two ends. Germline CDR1 SGHVS, CDR2 FQNEAQ. There are 14 residues in the CDR3.

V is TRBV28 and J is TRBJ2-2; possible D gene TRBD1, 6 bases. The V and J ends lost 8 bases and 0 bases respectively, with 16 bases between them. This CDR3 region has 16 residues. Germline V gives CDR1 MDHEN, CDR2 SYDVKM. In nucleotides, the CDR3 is TGTGCCAGCTTCCAGGGGACCAACGCGAACACCGGGGAGCTGTTTTTT. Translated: CASFQGTNANTGELFF.

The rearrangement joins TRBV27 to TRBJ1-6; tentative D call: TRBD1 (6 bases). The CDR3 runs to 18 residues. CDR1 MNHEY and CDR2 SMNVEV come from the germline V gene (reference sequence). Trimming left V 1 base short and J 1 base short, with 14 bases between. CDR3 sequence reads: CASSLFLRGGSYNSPLHF. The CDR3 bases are TGTGCCAGCAGTTTATTCCTGAGAGGGGGATCCTATAATTCACCCCTCCACTTT.

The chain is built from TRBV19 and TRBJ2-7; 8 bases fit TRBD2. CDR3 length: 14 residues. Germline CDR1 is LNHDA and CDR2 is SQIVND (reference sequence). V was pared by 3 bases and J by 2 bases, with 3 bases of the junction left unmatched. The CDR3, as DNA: TGTGCCAGTAGTATGCGGGGGGTTACCTACGAGCAGTACTTC. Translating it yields CASSMRGVTYEQYF.

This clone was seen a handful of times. In DNA, the CDR3 is TGTGCCAGTAGTATCCAGGGGACTGGAAACACCATATATTTT. Translating it yields CASSIQGTGNTIYF. V and J are TRBV19 and TRBJ1-3, with a tentative D call TRBD1 (6 bases). This CDR3 spans 14 amino acids. Germline CDR1 reads LNHDA; CDR2 reads SQIVND (reference sequence). Trimming stripped 3 bases from V and 2 bases from J, with 8 bases between. The full variable domain, completed using reference TRBV19 and TRBJ1-3, is DGGITQSPKYLFRKEGQNVTLSCEQNLNHDAMYWYRQDPGQGLRLIYYSQIVNDFQKGDIAEGYSVSREKKESFPLTVTSAQKNPTAFYLCASSIQGTGNTIYFGEGSWLTVV.

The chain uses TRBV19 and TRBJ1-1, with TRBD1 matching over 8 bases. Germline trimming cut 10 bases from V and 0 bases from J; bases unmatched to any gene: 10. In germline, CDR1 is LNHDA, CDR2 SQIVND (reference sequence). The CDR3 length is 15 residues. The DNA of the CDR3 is TGTGCCACCCGGGGACAGGACTTATTGAACACTGAAGCTTTCTTT. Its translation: CATRGQDLLNTEAFF. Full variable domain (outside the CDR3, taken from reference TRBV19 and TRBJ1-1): DGGITQSPKYLFRKEGQNVTLSCEQNLNHDAMYWYRQDPGQGLRLIYYSQIVNDFQKGDIAEGYSVSREKKESFPLTVTSAQKNPTAFYLCATRGQDLLNTEAFFGQGTRLTVV.

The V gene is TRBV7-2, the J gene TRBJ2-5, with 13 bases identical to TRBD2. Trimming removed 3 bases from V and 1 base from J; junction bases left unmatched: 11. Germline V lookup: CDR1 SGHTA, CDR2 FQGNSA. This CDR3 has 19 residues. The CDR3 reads CASSFFVGLAGEFQETQYF. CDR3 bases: TGTGCCAGCAGCTTCTTCGTCGGACTAGCGGGGGAGTTCCAAGAGACCCAGTACTTC.

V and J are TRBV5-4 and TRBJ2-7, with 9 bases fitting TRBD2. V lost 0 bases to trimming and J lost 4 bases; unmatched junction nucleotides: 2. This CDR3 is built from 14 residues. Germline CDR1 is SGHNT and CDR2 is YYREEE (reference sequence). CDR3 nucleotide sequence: TGTGCCAGCAGCTTGGGGACTAGCGAGTACGAGCAGTACTTC. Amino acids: CASSLGTSEYEQYF.

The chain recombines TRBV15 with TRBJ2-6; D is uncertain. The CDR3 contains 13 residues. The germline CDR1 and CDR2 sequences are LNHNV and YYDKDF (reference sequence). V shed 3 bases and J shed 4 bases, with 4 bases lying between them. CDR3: CATSRGGANVLTF. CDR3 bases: TGTGCCACCAGCAGGGGCGGGGCCAACGTCCTGACTTTC.

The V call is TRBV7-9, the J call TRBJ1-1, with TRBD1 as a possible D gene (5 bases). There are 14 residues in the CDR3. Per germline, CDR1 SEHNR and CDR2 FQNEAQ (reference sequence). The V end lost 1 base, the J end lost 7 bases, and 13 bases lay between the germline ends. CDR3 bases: TGTGCCAGCAGCTTAGTTGCCCGGGGGGGTGAAGCTTTCTTT. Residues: CASSLVARGGEAFF.

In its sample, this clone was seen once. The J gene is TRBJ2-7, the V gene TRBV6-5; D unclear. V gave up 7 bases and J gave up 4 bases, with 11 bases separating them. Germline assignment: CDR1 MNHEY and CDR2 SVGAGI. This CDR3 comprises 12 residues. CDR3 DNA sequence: TGTGCCAGCAATCTGCAGCTATACGAGCAGTACTTC. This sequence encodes CASNLQLYEQYF.